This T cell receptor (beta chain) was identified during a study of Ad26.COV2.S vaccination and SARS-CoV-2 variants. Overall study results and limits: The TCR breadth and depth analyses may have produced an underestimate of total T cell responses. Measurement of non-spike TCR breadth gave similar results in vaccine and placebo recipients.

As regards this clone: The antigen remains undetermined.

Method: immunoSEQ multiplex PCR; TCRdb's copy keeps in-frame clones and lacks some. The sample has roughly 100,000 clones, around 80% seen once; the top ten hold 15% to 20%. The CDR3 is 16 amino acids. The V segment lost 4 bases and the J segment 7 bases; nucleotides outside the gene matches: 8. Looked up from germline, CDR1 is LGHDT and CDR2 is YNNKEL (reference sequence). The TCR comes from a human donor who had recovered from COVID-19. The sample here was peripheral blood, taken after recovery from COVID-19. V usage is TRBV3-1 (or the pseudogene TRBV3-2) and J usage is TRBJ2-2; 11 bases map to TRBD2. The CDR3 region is CASSLFSGGAVGELFF. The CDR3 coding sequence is TGTGCCAGCAGCCTATTTAGCGGGGGGGCCGTCGGGGAGCTGTTTTTT.